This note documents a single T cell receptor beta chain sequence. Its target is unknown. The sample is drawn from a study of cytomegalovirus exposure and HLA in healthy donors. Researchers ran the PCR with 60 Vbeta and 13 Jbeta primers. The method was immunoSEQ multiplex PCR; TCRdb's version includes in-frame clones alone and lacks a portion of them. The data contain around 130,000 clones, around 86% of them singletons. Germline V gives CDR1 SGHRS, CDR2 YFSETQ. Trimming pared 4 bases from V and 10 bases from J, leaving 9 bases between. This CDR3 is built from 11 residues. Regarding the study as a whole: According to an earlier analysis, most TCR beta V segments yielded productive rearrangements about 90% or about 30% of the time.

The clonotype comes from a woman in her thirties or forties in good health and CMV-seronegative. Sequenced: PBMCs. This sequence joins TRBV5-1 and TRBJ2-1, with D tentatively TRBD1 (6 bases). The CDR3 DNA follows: TGCGCCAGCAGCGGGGGACAAGAGCAGTTCTTC. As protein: CASSGGQEQFF.